This T cell receptor (beta chain) was sequenced during a study of cytomegalovirus exposure and HLA in healthy donors. Overall study findings and caveats: In a later analysis, at a false discovery rate of 0.05, 16,951 TCR beta sequences matched HLA alleles. Being productive about 87% or about 30% of the time was typical of most TCR beta V segments in an earlier analysis.

Remarks on this clone: Its antigen is unidentified.

Germline V gene sequence: CDR1 SGHDT, CDR2 YYEEEE. The V end was cut by 4 bases, the J end by 8 bases, with 12 bases between. The CDR3 consists of 12 residues. Researchers ran the PCR with 60 Vbeta and 13 Jbeta primers. The repertoire was sequenced with immunoSEQ multiplex PCR; TCRdb's copy has only in-frame clones and lacks some. The sample includes around 130,000 clones, 80% to 85% of them seen just once. This sequence originates from a man between 18 and 29 years old in good health and CMV-seronegative. The specimen sequenced was PBMCs. The chain recombines TRBV5-6 with TRBJ1-2, with TRBD1 as a possible D gene (6 bases). The CDR3 reads CASSPQGRGYTF. Here the CDR3 DNA reads TGTGCCAGCAGCCCACAGGGACGGGGCTACACCTTC.